One and the same sample provided the 8 T cell receptor beta chains below, sequenced in a study of T cells after yellow fever vaccination. TCRdb reprocessed the 5' RACE reads with MiXCR, giving one entry per CDR3 protein. The table has 300,000 to 350,000 distinct CDR3 sequences, around 4.5% seen once. Specimen: PBMCs, collected 15 days after the yellow fever booster vaccination. These receptors all stem from a man aged 18 to 29 who received the YFV17D yellow fever vaccine.

This clonotype occurred many times. This sequence joins TRBV6-6 and TRBJ1-1; D not resolved. The CDR3 runs 14 residues. The ends were cut back, 2 bases at V and 1 base at J, with 8 bases in the middle. Germline V gives CDR1 MNHNY, CDR2 SVGAGI (reference sequence). CDR3 DNA sequence: TGTGCCAGCAGTTACGGGCAGAAGAACACTGAAGCTTTCTTT. Its translation: CASSYGQKNTEAFF.

In its sample, this clonotype was seen a few times. The rearrangement joins TRBV7-9 to TRBJ1-4; 8 bases agree with TRBD1. V lost 6 bases to trimming and J lost 6 bases; unmatched junction nucleotides: 6. The length of the CDR3 is 14 residues. Per germline, CDR1 SEHNR and CDR2 FQNEAQ (reference sequence). CDR3 residues: CASSPDRVDEKLFF. CDR3 bases: TGTGCCAGCAGTCCGGACAGGGTCGATGAAAAACTGTTTTTT.

At least ten counts were recorded for this clonotype. This sequence joins TRBV28 and TRBJ1-1, with D unclear. This CDR3 contains 14 residues. Trimming cost V 2 bases and J 4 bases, with 11 bases left between them. Germline V CDR1 and CDR2: MDHEN, SYDVKM. The CDR3 protein is CASSLPGRSTEAFF. CDR3 in DNA: TGTGCCAGCAGTTTACCGGGCAGGTCCACTGAAGCTTTCTTT.

There are a few counts of this clonotype. The V and J genes are TRBV29-1 and TRBJ2-7; D perhaps matches TRBD1 (6 bases). The V gene's germline CDR1 is SQVTM and CDR2 ANQGSEA. This CDR3 region has 13 residues. V dropped 5 bases and J dropped 2 bases, with 13 bases sitting between them. The DNA of the CDR3 is TGCAGCGTTTACAGGGAGAACCCCTACGAGCAGTACTTC. This gives the protein CSVYRENPYEQYF.

The rearrangement joins TRBV28 to TRBJ1-3, with D perhaps matching TRBD1 (6 bases). This CDR3 region has 15 residues. V lost 3 bases and J 0 bases, leaving 9 bases between the germline ends. Germline values: CDR1 MDHEN, CDR2 SYDVKM. CDR3 loop: CASSFTTGSGNTIYF. CDR3 coding DNA: TGTGCCAGCAGTTTTACGACAGGCTCTGGAAACACCATATATTTT.

This clonotype was seen repeatedly, ten times or more. The chain's CDR3 is CASSLGAQGAETQYF. The CDR3 DNA sequence: TGTGCCAGCAGCTTAGGTGCACAGGGGGCCGAGACCCAGTACTTC. This rearrangement joins TRBV11-2 to TRBJ2-5; 9 positions match TRBD1. With 1 base clipped from V and 5 bases from J, the junction kept 5 bases outside the gene matches. The CDR3 runs 15 residues. The V gene's germline CDR1 is SGHAT and CDR2 FQNNGV.

This clonotype was detected many times. This chain links TRBV14 with TRBJ1-2; D not certain. The CDR3 contains 12 residues. V was shortened by 1 base and J by 9 bases, with 9 bases between the two germline ends. Per germline, CDR1 SGHDN and CDR2 FVKESK. CDR3 nucleotides: TGTGCCAGCAGCCAAGCAGACGTCCGCTACACCTTC. Its protein is CASSQADVRYTF.

This rearrangement joins TRBV28 to TRBJ2-3, with D perhaps TRBD1 or TRBD2 (5 bases each). Germline V gene sequence: CDR1 MDHEN, CDR2 SYDVKM. V was cut by 6 bases and J by 7 bases, with 11 bases left in between. The CDR3 has 12 amino acids. The CDR3, as DNA: TGTGCCAGCAGCCGAGGGGAGTATACGCAGTATTTT. As protein: CASSRGEYTQYF.